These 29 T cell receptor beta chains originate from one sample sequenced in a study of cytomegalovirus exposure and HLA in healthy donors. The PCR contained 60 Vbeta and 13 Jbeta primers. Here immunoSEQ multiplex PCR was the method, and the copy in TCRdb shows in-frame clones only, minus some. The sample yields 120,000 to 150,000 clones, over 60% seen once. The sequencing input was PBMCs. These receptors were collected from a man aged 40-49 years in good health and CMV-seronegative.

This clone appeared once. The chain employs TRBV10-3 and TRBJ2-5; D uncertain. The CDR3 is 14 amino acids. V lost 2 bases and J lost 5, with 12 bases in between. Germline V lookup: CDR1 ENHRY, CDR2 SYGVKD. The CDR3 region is CAISEGVRRETQYF. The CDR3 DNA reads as TGTGCCATCAGTGAGGGCGTTCGGCGGGAGACCCAGTACTTC.

In DNA form, the CDR3 reads TGTGCCAGCAGTAAGGGGTACGAGCAGTACTTC. Translating gives CASSKGYEQYF. This chain links TRBV6-6 with TRBJ2-7, with D perhaps TRBD1 (5 bases). The V end lost 5 bases, the J end lost 4 bases, and 6 bases lay between the germline ends. Looked up from germline, CDR1 is MNHNY and CDR2 is SVGAGI (reference sequence). This CDR3 spans 11 amino acids.

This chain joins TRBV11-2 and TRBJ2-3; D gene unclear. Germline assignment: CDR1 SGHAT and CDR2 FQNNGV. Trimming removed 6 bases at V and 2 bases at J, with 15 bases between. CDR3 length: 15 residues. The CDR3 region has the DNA TGTGCCAGCAGTTTTAGAGGAACCTCCACAGATACGCAGTATTTT. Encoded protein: CASSFRGTSTDTQYF.

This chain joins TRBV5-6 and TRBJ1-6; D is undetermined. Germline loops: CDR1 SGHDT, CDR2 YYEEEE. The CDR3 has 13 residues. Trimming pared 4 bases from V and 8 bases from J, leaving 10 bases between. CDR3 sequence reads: CASSSTVYSPLHF. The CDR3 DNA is TGTGCCAGCAGCAGCACGGTCTATTCACCCCTCCACTTT.

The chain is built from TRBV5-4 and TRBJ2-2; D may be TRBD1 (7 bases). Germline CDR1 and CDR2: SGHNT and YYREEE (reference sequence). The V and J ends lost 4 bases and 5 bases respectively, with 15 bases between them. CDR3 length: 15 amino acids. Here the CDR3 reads CASSPRGQQTGELFF. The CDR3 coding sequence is TGTGCCAGCAGCCCGCGGGGACAGCAAACCGGGGAGCTGTTTTTT.

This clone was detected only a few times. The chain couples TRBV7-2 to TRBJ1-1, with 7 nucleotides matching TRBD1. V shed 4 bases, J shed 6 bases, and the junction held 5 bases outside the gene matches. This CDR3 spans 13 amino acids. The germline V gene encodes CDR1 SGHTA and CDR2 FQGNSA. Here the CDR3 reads CASSSQGGAEAFF. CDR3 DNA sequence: TGTGCCAGCAGCTCTCAGGGGGGAGCTGAAGCTTTCTTT.

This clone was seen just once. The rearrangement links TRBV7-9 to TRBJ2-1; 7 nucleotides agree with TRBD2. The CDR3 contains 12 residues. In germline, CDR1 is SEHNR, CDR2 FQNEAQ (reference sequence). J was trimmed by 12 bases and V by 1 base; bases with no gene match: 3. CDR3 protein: CASSLGGEGQFF. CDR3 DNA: TGTGCCAGCAGCTTAGGTGGGGAGGGGCAGTTCTTC.

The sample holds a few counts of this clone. Here the CDR3 DNA reads TGTGCCAGCAGCCTCGGCGGGGGGCACGTTAATGAGCAGTTCTTC. Encoded protein: CASSLGGGHVNEQFF. The chain carries TRBV7-8 and TRBJ2-1; 8 nucleotides agree with TRBD2. V was clipped by 5 bases and J by 7 bases; unmatched bases: 10. Germline V gene sequence: CDR1 SGHVS, CDR2 FQNEAQ. The CDR3 is made up of 15 amino acids.

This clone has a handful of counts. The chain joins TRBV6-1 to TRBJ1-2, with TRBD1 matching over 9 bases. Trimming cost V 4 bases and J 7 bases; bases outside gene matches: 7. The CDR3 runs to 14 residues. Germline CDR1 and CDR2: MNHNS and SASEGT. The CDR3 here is CASSGWDRVGGYTF. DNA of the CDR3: TGTGCCAGCAGTGGCTGGGACAGGGTGGGTGGCTACACCTTC.

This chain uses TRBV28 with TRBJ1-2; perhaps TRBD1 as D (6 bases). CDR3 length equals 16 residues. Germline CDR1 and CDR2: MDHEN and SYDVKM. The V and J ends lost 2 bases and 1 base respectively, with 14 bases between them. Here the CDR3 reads CASSLTITGFNYGYTF. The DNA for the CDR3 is TGTGCCAGCAGTTTAACAATAACAGGGTTTAACTATGGCTACACCTTC.

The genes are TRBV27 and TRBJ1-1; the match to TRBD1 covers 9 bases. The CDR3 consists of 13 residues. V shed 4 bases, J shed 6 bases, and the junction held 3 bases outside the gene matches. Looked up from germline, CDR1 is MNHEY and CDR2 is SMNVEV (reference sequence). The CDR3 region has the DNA TGTGCCAGCAGTTCCTGGACAGGGGCTGAAGCTTTCTTT. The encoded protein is CASSSWTGAEAFF.

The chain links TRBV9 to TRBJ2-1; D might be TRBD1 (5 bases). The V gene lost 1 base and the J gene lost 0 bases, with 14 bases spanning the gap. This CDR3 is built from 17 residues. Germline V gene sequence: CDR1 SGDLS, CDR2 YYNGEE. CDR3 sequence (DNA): TGTGCCAGCAGCGTATTAGACAGCCTTCTCTCCTACAATGAGCAGTTCTTC. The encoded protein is CASSVLDSLLSYNEQFF.

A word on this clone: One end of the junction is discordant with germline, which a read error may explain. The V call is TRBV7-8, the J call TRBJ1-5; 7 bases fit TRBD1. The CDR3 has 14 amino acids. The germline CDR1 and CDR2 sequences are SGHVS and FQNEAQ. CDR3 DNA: TGTGCCAGCAGCTCAGACAGGGAATGGCAGCCCCAGAATTTT. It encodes CASSSDREWQPQNF.

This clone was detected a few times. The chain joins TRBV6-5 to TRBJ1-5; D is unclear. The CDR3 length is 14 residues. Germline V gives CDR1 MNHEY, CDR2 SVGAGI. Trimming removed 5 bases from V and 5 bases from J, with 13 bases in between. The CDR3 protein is CASSEVVNYQPQHF. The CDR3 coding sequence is TGTGCCAGCAGTGAAGTGGTCAACTATCAGCCCCAGCATTTT.

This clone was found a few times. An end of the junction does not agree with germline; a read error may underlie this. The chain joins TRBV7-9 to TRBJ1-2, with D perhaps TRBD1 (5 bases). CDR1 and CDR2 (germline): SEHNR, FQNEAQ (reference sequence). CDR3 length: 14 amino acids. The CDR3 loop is CASSSMTAVYGYPF. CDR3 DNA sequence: TGTGCCAGCAGCTCGATGACAGCAGTCTATGGCTACCCCTTC.

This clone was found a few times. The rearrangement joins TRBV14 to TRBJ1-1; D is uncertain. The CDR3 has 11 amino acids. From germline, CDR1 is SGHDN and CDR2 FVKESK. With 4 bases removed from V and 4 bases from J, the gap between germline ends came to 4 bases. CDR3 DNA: TGTGCCAGCAGCCGCGGCACTGAAGCTTTCTTT. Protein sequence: CASSRGTEAFF.

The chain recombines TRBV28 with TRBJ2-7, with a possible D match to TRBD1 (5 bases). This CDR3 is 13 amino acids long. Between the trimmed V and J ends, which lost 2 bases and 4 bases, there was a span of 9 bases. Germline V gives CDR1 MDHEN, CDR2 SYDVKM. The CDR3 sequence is CASSLRRVYEQYF. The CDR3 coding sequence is TGTGCCAGCAGTTTACGCAGGGTTTACGAGCAGTACTTC.

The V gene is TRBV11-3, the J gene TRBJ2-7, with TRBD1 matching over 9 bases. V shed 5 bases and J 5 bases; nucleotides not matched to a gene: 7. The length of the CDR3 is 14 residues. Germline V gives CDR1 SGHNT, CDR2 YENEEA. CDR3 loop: CASSPGTGFNEQYF. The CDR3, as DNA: TGTGCCAGCAGCCCGGGGACAGGGTTTAACGAGCAGTACTTC.

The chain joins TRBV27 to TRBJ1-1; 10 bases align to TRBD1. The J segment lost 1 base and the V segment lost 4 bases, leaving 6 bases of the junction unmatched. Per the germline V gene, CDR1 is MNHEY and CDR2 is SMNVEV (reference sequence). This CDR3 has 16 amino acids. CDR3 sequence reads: CASSSRQGAANTEAFF. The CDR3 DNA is TGTGCCAGCAGTTCCAGACAGGGGGCGGCGAACACTGAAGCTTTCTTT.

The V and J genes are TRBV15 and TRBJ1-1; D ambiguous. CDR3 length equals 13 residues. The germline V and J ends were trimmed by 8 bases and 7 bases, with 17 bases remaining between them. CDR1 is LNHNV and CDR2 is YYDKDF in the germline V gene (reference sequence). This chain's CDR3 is CATAASGTLEAFF. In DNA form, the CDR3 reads TGTGCCACCGCCGCCTCGGGAACACTTGAAGCTTTCTTT. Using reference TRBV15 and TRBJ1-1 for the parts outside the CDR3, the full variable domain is DAMVIQNPRYQVTQFGKPVTLSCSQTLNHNVMYWYQQKSSQAPKLLFHYYDKDFNNEADTPDNFQSRRPNTSFCFLDIRSPGLGDTAMYLCATAASGTLEAFFGQGTRLTVV.

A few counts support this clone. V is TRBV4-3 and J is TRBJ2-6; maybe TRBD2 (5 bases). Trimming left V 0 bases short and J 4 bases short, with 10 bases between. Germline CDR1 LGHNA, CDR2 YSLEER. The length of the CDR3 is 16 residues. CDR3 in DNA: TGCGCCAGCAGCCAAGAGTGGGAGACAGGGGCCAACGTCCTGACTTTC. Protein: CASSQEWETGANVLTF.

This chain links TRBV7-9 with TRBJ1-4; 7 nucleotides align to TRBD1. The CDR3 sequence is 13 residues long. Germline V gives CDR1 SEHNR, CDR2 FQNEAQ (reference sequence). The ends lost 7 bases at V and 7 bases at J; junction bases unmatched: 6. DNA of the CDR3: TGTGCCAGCACAGGGGGGCTGGGTGAAAAACTGTTTTTT. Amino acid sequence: CASTGGLGEKLFF.

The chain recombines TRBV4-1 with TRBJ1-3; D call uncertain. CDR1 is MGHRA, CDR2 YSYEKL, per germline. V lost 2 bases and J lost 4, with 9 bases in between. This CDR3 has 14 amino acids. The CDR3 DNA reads TGCGCCAGCAGCCAACACGGGTGGGGAAACACCATATATTTT. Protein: CASSQHGWGNTIYF.

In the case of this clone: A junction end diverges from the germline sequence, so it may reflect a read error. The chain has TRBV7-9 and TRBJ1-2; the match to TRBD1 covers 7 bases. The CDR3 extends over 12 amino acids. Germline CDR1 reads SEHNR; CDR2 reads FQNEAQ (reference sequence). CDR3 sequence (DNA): TGTTCCAGCAGCCGACAGGGCGATGGCTACACCTTC. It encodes CSSSRQGDGYTF.

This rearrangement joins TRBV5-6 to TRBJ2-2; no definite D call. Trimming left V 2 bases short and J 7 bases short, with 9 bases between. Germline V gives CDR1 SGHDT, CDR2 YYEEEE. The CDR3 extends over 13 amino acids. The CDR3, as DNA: TGTGCCAGCAGCTTCCGGGTTGTCGGGGAGCTGTTTTTT. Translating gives CASSFRVVGELFF.

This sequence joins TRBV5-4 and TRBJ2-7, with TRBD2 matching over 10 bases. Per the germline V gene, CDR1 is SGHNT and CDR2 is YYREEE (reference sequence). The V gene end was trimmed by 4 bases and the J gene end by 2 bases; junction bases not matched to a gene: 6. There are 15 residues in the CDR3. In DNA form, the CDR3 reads TGTGCCAGCAGCCCCTGGACTAGCGGTACCTACGAGCAGTACTTC. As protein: CASSPWTSGTYEQYF.

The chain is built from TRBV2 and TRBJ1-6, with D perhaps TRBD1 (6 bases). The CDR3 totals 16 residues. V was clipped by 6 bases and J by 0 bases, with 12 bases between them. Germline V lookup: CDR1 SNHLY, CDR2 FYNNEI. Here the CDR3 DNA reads TGTGCCAGCAGGTACAGGGTGAGCTCCTATAATTCACCCCTCCACTTT. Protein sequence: CASRYRVSSYNSPLHF.

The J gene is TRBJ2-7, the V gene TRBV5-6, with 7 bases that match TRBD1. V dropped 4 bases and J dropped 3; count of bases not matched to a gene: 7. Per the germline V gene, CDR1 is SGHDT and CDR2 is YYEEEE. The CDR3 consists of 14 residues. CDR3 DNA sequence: TGTGCCAGCAGCCCAAGGGCAGGGGGCTACGAGCAGTACTTC. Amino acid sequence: CASSPRAGGYEQYF.

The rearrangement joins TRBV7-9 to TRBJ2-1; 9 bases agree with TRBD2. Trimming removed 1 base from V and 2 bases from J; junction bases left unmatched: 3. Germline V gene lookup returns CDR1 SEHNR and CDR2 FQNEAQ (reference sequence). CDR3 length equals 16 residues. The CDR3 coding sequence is TGTGCCAGCAGCTTAGGTCTAGCGGGACCCTACAATGAGCAGTTCTTC. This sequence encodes CASSLGLAGPYNEQFF.